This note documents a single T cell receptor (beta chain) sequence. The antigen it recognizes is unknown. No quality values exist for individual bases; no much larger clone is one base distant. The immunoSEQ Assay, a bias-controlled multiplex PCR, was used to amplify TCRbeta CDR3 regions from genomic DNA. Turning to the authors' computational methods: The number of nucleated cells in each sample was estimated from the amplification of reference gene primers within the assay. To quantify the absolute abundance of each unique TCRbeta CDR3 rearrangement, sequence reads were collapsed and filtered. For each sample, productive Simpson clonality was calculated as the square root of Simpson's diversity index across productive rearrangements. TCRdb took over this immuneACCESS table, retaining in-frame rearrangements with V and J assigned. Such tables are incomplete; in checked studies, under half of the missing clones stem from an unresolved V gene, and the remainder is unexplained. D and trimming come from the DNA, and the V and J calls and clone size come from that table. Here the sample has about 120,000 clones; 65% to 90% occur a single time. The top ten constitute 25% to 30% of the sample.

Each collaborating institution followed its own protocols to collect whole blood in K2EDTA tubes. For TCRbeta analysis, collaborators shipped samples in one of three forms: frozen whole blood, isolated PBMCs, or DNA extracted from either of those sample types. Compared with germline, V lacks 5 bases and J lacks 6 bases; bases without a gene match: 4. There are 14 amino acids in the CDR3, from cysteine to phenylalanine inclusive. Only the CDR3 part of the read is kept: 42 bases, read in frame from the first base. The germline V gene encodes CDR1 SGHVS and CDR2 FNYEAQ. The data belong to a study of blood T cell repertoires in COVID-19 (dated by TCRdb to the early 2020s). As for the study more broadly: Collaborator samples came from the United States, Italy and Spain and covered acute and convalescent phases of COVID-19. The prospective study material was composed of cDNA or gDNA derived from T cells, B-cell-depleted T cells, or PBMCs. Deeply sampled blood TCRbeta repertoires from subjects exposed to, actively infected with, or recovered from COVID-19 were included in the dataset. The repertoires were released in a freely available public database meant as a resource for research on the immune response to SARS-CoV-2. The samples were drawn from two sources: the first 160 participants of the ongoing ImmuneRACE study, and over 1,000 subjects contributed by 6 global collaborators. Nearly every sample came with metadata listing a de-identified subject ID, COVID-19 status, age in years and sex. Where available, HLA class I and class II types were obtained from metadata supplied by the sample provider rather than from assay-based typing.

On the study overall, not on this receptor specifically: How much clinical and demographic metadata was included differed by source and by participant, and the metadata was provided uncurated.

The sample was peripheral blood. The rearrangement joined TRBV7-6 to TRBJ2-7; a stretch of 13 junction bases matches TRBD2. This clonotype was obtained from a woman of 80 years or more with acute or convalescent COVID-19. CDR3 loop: CASSVLAGGREQYF. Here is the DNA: TGTGCCAGCAGCGTACTAGCGGGGGGGCGCGAGCAGTACTTC.